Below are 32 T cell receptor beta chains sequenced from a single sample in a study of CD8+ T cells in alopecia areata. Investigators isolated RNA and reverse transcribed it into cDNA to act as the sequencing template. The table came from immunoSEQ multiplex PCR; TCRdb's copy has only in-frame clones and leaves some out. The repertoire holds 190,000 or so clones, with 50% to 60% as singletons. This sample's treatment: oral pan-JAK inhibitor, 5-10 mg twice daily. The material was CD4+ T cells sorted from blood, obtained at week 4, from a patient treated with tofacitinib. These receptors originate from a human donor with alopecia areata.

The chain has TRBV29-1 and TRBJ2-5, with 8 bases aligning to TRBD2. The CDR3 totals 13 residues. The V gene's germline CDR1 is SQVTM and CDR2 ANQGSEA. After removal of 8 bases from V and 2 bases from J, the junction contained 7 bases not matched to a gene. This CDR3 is CSSGAGGQETQYF. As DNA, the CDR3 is TGCAGCAGCGGCGCGGGGGGACAAGAGACCCAGTACTTC.

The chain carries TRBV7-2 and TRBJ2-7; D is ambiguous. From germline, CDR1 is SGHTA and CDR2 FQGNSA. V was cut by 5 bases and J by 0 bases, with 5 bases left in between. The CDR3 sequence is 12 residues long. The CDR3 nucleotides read TGTGCCAGCAGCGTGAGCTCCTACGAGCAGTACTTC. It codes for CASSVSSYEQYF.

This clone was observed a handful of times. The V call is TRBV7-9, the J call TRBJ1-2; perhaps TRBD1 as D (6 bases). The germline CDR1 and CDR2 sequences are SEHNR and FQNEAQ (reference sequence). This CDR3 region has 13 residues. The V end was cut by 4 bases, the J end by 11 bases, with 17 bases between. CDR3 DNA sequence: TGTGCCAGCAGCTATGGACAGCCGATTGGATACACCTTC. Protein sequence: CASSYGQPIGYTF.

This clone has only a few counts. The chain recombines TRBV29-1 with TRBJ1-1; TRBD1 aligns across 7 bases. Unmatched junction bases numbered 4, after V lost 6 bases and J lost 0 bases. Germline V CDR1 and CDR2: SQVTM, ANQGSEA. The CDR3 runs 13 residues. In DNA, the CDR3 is TGCAGCGTGAGGGGACAGCTGAACACTGAAGCTTTCTTT. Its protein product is CSVRGQLNTEAFF.

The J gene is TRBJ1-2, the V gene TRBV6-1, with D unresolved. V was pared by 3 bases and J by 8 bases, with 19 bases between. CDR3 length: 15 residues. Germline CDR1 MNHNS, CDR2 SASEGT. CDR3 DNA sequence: TGTGCCAGCAGTGATTCGATTGGAGACGCGGCGGGCTACACCTTC. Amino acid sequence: CASSDSIGDAAGYTF.

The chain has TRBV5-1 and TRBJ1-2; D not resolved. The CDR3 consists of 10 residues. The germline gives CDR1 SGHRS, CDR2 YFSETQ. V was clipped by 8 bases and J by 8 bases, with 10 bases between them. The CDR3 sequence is CARVPMGYTF. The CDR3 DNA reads TGCGCCAGAGTACCGATGGGCTACACCTTC.

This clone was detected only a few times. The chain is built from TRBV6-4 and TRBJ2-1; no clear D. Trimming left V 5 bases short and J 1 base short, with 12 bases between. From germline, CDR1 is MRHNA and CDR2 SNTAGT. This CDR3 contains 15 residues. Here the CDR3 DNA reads TGTGCCAGCAGTCAAGGTCCGGGTTCCTACAATGAGCAGTTCTTC. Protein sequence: CASSQGPGSYNEQFF.

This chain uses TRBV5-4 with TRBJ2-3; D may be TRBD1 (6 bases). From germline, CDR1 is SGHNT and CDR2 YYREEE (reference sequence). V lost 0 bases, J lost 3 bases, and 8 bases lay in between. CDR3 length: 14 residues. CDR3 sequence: CASSLVQGTDTQYF. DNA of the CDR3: TGTGCCAGCAGCTTGGTGCAGGGGACAGATACGCAGTATTTT. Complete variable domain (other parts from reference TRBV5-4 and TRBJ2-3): ETGVTQSPTHLIKTRGQQVTLRCSSQSGHNTVSWYQQALGQGPQFIFQYYREEENGRGNFPPRFSGLQFPNYSSELNVNALELDDSALYLCASSLVQGTDTQYFGPGTRLTVL.

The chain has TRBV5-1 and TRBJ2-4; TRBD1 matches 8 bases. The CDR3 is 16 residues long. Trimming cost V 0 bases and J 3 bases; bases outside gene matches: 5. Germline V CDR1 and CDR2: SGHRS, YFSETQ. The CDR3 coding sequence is TGCGCCAGCAGCTTGGGGATGACAGGGGACAAAAACATTCAGTACTTC. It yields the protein CASSLGMTGDKNIQYF.

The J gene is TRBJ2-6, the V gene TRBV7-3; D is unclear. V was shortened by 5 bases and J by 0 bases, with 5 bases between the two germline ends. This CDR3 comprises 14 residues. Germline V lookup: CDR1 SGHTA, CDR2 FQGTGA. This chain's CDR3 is CASSESSGANVLTF. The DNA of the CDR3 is TGTGCCAGCAGCGAGAGCTCTGGGGCCAACGTCCTGACTTTC.

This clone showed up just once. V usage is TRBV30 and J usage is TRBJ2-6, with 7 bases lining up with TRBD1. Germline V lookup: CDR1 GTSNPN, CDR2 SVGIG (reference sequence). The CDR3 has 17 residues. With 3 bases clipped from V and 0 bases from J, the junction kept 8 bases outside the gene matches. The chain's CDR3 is CAWRRRQGTSGANVLTF. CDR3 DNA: TGTGCCTGGAGGAGAAGACAGGGCACCTCTGGGGCCAACGTCCTGACTTTC.

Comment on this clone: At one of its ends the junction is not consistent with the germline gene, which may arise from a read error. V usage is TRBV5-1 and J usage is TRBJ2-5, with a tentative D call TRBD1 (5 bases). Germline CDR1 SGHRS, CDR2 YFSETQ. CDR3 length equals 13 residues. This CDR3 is CASSLGQQDTQYF. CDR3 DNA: TGCGCCAGCAGCTTGGGACAGCAAGACACCCAGTACTTC.

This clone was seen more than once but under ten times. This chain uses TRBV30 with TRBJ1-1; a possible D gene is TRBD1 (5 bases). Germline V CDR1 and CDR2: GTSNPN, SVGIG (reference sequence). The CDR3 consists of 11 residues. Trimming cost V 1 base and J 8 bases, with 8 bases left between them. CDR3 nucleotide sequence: TGTGCCTGGAGTGATCGACAGGAAGCTTTCTTT. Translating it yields CAWSDRQEAFF. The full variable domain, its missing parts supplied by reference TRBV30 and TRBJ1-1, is SQTIHQWPATLVQPVGSPLSLECTVEGTSNPNLYWYRQAAGRGLQLLFYSVGIGQISSEVPQNLSASRPQDRQFILSSKKLLLSDSGFYLCAWSDRQEAFFGQGTRLTVV.

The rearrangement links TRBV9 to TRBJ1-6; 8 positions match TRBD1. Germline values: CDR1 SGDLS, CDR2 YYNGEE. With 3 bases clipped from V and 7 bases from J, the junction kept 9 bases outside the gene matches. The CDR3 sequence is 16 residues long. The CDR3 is CASSATQGVGNSPLHF. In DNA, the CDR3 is TGTGCCAGCAGCGCGACACAGGGGGTTGGGAATTCACCCCTCCACTTT.

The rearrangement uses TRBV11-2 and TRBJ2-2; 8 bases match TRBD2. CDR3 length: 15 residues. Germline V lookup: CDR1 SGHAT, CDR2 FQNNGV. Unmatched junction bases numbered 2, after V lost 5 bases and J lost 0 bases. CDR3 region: CASSLLAANTGELFF. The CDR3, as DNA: TGTGCCAGCAGCCTACTAGCGGCGAACACCGGGGAGCTGTTTTTT.

CDR3 in DNA: TGCAGCGTTATACCAGGGGGCGCGGCTAATGAGCAGTTCTTC. Protein: CSVIPGGAANEQFF. The gene calls are TRBV29-1 and TRBJ2-1; the match to TRBD1 covers 8 bases. CDR1 is SQVTM and CDR2 is ANQGSEA in the germline V gene. The V gene end was trimmed by 5 bases and the J gene end by 7 bases; junction bases not matched to a gene: 10. CDR3 length equals 14 residues.

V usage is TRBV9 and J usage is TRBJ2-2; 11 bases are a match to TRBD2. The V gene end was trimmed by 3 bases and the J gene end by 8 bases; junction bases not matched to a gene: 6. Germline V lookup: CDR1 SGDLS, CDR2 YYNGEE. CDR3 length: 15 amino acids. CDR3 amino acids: CASSGSGGARGELFF. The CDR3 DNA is TGTGCCAGCAGCGGTAGCGGGGGGGCTCGAGGGGAGCTGTTTTTT.

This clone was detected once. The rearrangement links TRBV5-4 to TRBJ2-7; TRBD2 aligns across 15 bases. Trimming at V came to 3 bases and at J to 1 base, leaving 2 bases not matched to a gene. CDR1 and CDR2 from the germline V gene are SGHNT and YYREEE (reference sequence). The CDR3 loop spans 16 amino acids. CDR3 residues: CASSWGLAGGSYEQYF. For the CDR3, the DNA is TGTGCCAGCAGCTGGGGACTAGCGGGGGGTTCCTACGAGCAGTACTTC.

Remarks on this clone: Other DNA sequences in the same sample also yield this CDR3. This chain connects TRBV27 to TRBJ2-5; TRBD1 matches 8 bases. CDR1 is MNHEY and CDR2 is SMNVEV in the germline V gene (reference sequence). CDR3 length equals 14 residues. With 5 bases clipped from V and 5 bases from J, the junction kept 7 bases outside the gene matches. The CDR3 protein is CASSVDRGMETQYF. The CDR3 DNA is TGTGCCAGCAGTGTAGACAGGGGAATGGAGACCCAGTACTTC.

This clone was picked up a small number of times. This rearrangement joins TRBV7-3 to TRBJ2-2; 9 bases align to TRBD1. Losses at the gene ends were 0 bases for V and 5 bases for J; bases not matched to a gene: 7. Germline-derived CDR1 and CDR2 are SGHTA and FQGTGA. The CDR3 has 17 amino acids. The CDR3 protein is CASSLTKGQGWTGELFF. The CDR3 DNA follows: TGTGCCAGCAGCTTAACGAAGGGACAGGGATGGACCGGGGAGCTGTTTTTT.

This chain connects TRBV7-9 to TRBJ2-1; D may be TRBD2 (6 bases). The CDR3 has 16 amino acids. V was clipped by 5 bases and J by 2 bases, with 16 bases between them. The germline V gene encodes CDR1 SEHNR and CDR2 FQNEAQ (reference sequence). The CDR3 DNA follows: TGTGCCAGCAGCACTTCCGGGACTTTTACCTACAATGAGCAGTTCTTC. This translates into CASSTSGTFTYNEQFF.

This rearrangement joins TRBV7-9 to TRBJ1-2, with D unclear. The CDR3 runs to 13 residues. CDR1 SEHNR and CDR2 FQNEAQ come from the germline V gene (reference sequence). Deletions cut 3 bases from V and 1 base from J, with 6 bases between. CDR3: CASSFGVNYGYTF. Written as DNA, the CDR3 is TGTGCCAGCAGCTTCGGGGTTAACTATGGCTACACCTTC.

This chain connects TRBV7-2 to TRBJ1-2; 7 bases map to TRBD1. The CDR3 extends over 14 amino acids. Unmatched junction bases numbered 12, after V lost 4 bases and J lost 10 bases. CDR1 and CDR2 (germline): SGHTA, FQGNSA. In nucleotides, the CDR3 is TGTGCCAGCAGCTCCCCCGGAGGCAGGGGGGCCTACACCTTC. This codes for CASSSPGGRGAYTF. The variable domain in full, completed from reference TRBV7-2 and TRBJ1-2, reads GAGVSQSPSNKVTEKGKDVELRCDPISGHTALYWYRQSLGQGLEFLIYFQGNSAPDKSGLPSDRFSAERTGGSVSTLTIQRTQQEDSAVYLCASSSPGGRGAYTFGSGTRLTVV.

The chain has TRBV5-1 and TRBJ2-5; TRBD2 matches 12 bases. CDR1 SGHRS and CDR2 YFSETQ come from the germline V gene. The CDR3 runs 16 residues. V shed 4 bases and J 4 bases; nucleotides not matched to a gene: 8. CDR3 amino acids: CASSPQKTSGGETQYF. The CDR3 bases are TGCGCCAGCAGCCCTCAAAAGACTAGCGGGGGAGAGACCCAGTACTTC.

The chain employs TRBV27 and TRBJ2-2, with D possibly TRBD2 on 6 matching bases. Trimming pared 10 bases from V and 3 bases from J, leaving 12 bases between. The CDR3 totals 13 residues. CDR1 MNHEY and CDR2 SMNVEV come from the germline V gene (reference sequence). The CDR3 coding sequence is TGTGCCACCCTAGGAGGGGACACCGGGGAGCTGTTTTTT. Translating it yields CATLGGDTGELFF.

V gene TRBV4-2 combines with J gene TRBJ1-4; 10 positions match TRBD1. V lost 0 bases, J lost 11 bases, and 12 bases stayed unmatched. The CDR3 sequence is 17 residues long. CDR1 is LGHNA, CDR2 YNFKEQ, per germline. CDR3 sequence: CASSQENVGTGVEKLFF. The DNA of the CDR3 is TGTGCCAGCAGCCAAGAAAACGTCGGGACAGGGGTAGAGAAACTGTTTTTT.

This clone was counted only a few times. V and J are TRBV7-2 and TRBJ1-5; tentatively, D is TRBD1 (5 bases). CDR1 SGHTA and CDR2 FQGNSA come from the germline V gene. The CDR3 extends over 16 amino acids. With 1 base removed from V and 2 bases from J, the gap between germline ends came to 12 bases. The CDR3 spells CASSLVPGPGNQPQHF. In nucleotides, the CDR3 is TGTGCCAGCAGCTTAGTTCCGGGGCCGGGCAATCAGCCCCAGCATTTT.

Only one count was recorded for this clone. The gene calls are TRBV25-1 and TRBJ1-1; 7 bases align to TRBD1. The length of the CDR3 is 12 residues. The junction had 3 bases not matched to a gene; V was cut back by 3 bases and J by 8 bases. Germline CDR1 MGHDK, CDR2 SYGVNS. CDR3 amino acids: CASSDPTGEAFF. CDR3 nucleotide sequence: TGTGCCAGCAGTGACCCGACAGGGGAAGCTTTCTTT.

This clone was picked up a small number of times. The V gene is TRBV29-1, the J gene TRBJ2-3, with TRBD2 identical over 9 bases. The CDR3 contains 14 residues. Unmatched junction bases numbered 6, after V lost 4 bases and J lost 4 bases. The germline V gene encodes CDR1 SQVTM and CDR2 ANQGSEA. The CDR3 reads CSVGPGLAPDTQYF. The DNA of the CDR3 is TGCAGCGTTGGACCGGGACTAGCTCCAGATACGCAGTATTTT.

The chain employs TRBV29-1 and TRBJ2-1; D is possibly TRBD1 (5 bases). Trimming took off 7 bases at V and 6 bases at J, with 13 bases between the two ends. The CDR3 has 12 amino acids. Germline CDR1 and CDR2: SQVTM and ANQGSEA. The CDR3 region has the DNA TGCAGCGCTCAAGGGGTGTTCAATGAGCAGTTCTTC. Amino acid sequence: CSAQGVFNEQFF.

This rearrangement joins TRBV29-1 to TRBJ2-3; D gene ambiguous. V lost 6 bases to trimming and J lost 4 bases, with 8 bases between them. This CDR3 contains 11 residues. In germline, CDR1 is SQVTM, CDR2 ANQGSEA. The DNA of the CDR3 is TGCAGCGTGTTCCCGGCAGATACGCAGTATTTT. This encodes CSVFPADTQYF.

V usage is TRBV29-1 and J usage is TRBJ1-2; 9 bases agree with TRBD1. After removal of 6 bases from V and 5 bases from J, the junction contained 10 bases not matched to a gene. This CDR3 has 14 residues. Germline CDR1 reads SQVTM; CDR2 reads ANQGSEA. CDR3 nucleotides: TGCAGCGTCGAGATTACAGGGGGCGGATATGGCTACACCTTC. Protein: CSVEITGGGYGYTF.